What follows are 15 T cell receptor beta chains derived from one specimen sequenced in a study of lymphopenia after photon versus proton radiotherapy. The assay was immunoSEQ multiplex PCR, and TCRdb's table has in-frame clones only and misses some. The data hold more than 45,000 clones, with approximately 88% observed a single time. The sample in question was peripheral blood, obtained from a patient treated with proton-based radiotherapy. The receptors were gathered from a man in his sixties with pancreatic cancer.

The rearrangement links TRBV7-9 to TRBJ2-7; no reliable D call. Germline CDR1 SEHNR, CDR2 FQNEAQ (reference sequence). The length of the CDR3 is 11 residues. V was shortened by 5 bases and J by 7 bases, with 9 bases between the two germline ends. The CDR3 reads CASSPGFEQYF. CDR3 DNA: TGTGCCAGCAGCCCCGGGTTTGAGCAGTACTTC.

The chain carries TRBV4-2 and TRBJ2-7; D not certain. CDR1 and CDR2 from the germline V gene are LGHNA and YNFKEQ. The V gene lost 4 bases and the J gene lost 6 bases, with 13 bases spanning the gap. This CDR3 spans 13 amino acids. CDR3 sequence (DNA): TGTGCCAGCAGCCTCCAACCCAGTCGCGAGCAGTACTTC. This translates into CASSLQPSREQYF.

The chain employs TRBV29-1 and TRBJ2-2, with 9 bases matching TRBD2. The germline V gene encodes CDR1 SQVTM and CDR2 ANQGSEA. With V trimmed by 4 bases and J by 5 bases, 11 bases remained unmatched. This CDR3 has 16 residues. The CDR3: CSVVGLAGSSTGELFF. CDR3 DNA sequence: TGCAGCGTTGTTGGGCTAGCGGGAAGCTCTACCGGGGAGCTGTTTTTT.

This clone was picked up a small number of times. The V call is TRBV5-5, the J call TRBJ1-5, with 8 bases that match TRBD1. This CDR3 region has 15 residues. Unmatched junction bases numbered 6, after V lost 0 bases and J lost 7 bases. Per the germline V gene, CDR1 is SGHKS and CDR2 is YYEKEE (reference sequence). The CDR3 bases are TGTGCCAGCAGCTTGGAGAGACAGGGGACGCAGCCCCAGCATTTT. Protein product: CASSLERQGTQPQHF.

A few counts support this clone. CDR3 region: CASSLYPADYEQYF. The CDR3 nucleotides are TGTGCCAGCAGCTTGTACCCCGCAGACTACGAGCAGTACTTC. The rearrangement joins TRBV5-6 to TRBJ2-7, with D hard to call. The CDR3 is 14 amino acids. Trimming removed 1 base at V and 3 bases at J, with 11 bases between. The germline V gene encodes CDR1 SGHDT and CDR2 YYEEEE.

The CDR3: CASSQPRRGATNEKLFF. The CDR3 DNA follows: TGCGCCAGCAGCCAACCACGTAGGGGAGCAACTAATGAAAAACTGTTTTTT. This chain connects TRBV4-1 to TRBJ1-4; TRBD1 might be the D (5 bases). CDR1 and CDR2 (germline): MGHRA, YSYEKL. The CDR3 has 17 amino acids. The V gene lost 2 bases and the J gene lost 0 bases, with 13 bases spanning the gap.

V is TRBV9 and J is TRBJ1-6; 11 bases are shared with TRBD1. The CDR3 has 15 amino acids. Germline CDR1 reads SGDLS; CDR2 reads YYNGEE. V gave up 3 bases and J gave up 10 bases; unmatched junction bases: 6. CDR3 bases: TGTGCCAGCAGCGAGAGGACAGGGGGCGAGTCACCCCTCCACTTT. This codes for CASSERTGGESPLHF.

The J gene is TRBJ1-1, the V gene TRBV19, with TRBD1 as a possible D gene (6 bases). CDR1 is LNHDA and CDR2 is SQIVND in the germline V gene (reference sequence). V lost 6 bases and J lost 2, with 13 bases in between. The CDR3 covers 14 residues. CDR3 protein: CASRTGTKNTEAFF. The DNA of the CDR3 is TGTGCCAGTAGAACCGGGACAAAAAACACTGAAGCTTTCTTT.

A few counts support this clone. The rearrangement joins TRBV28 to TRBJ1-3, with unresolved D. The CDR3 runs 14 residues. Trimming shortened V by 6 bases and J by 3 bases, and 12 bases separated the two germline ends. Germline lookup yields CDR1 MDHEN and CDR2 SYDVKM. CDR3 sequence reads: CASSPTISGNTIYF. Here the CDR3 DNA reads TGTGCCAGCAGCCCGACAATAAGTGGAAACACCATATATTTT. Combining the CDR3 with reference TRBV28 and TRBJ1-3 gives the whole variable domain DVKVTQSSRYLVKRTGEKVFLECVQDMDHENMFWYRQDPGLGLRLIYFSYDVKMKEKGDIPEGYSVSREKKERFSLILESASTNQTSMYLCASSPTISGNTIYFGEGSWLTVV.

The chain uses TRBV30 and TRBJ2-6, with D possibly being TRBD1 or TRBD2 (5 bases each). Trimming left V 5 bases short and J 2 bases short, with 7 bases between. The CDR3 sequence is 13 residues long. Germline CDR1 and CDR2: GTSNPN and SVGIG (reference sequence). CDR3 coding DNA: TGTGCCTGGGGGACGGCTGGGGCCAACGTCCTGACTTTC. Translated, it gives CAWGTAGANVLTF.

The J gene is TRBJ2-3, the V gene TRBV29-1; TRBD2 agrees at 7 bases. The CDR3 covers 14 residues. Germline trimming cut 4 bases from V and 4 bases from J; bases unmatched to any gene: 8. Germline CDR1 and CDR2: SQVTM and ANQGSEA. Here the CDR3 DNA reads TGCAGCGTTGTCCGCGGGAGTAAGGCAGATACGCAGTATTTT. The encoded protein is CSVVRGSKADTQYF.

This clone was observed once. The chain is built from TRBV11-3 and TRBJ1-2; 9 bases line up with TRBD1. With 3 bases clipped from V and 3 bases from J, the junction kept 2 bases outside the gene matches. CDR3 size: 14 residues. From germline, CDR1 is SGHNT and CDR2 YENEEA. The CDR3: CASSLDRGHYGYTF. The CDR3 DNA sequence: TGTGCCAGCAGCTTGGACAGGGGACACTATGGCTACACCTTC.

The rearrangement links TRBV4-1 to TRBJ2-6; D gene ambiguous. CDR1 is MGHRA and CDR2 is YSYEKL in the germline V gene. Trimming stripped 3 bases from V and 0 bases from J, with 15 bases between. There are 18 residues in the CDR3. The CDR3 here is CASSQRTVKRSGANVLTF. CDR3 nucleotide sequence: TGCGCCAGCAGCCAGAGGACGGTGAAACGCTCTGGGGCCAACGTCCTGACTTTC.

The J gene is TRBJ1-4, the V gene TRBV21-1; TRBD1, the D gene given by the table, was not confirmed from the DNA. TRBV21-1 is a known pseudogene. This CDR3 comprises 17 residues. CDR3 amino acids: CAIPEKGQGDINEKLFF. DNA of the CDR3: TGTGCCATCCCCGAGAAGGGACAAGGTGACATTAATGAAAAACTGTTTTTT.

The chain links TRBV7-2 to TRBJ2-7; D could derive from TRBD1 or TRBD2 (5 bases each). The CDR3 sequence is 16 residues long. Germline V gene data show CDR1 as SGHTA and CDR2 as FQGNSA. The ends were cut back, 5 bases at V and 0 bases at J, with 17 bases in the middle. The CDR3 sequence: CASSPQRGAISYEQYF. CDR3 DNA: TGTGCCAGCAGCCCCCAGCGAGGGGCGATCTCCTACGAGCAGTACTTC.